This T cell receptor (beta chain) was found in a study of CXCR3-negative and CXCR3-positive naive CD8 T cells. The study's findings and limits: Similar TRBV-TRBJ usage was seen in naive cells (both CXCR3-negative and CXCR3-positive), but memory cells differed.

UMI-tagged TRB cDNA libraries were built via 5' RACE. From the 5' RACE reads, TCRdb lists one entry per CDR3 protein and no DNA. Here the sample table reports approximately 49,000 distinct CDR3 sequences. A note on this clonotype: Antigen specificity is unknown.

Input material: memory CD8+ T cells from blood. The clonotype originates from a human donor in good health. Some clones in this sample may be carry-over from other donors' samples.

CDR3 protein: CASSRQNGRAKGEQYF. The V gene is TRBV4-1, the J gene TRBJ2-7; TCRdb gives TRBD2 as the D gene, but with no DNA this cannot be confirmed. The CDR3 loop spans 16 amino acids. The germline gives CDR1 MGHRA, CDR2 YSYEKL.